Listed here is a single TCR beta chain. A quantity of about 0.45 to 1 ug RNA underwent reverse transcription using random hexamers. The amplification used immunoSEQ multiplex PCR on TCR beta CDR3; it spanned 54 Vbeta and 13 Jbeta. MiXCR, run by TCRdb on the immunoSEQ multiplex PCR reads, gives a single entry per CDR3 protein. The sample consists of some 170,000 distinct CDR3 sequences, just under 95% of them appearing once. The data were taken from a study of CD8 T cells in Susac syndrome. Healthy donors formed controls matched for age and sex. TEMRA cells were FACS-enriched and CD8+ and CD4+ T cells negatively isolated. Germline V gene sequence: CDR1 SGHRS, CDR2 YFSETQ. CDR3 size: 15 residues. Deletions cut 3 bases from V and 2 bases from J, with 14 bases between.

This TCR was recovered from a human donor in good health. The sample taken for sequencing was CD4+ T cells from PBMCs. The rearrangement links TRBV5-1 to TRBJ1-1, with a possible D match to TRBD1 (6 bases). The CDR3 DNA is TGCGCCAGCAGCTACGGGGCGACAGGTAACACTGAAGCTTTCTTT. Translated: CASSYGATGNTEAFF.